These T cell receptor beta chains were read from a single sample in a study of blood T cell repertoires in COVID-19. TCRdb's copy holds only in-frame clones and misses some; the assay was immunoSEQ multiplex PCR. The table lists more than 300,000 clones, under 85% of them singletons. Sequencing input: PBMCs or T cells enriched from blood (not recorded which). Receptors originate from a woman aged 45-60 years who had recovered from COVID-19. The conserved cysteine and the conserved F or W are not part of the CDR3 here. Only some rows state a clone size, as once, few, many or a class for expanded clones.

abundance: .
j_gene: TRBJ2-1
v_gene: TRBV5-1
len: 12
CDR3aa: ASSLGNSYNEQF

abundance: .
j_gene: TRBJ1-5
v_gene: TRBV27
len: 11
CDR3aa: ASSLSGVQPQH

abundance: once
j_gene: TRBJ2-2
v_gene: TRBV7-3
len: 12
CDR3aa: ASRRDTYTGELF

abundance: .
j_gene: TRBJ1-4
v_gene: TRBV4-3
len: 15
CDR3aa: ASSQDRPGTGGEKLF

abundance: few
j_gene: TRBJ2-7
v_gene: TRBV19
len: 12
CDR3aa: ASSPLGGLHEQY

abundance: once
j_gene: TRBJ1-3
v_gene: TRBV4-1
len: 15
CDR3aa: ASSQDPGGSGLNTIY

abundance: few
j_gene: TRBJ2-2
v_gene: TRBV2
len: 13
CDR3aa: ASSTSGVNTGELF

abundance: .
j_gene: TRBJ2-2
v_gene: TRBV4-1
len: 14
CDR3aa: ASSQVMFSNTGELF

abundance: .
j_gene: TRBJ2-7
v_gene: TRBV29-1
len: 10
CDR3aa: SVGTSGYEQY

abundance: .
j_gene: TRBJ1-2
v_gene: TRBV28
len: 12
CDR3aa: ASSPGTGSYGYT

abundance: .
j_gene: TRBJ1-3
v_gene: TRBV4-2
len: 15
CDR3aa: ASSGGDRGRSGNTIY

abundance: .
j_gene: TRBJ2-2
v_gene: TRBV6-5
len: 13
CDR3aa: ASLWDRTNTGELF

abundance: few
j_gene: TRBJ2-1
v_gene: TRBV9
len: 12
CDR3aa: ASSLTSPAWLQF

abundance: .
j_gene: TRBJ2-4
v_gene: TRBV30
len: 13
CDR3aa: AWSVLAGGSNIQY

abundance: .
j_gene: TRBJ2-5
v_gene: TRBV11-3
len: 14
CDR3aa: ASSLEFGSRGETQY

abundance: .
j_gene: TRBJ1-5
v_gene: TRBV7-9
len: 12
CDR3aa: ASSSDRGFQPQH

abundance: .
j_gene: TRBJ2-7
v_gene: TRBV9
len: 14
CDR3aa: ASSPRGGQGDHEQY

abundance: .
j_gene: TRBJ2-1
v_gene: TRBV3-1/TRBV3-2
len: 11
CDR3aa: ASSQDTRFEQF

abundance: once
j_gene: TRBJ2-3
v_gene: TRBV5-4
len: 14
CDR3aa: ASSAGTGGVEDTQY

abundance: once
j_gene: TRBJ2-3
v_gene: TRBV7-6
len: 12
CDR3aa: ASSYSGRADTQY

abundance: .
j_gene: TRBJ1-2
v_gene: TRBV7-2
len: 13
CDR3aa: ASSLARLGLYGYT

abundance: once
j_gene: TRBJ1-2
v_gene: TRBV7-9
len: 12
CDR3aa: ASSLDLSGRSPT

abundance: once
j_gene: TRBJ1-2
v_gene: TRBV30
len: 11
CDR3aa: AWRGQSNYGYT

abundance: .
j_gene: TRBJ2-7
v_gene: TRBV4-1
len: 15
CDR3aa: ASSQDPSGGASYEQY

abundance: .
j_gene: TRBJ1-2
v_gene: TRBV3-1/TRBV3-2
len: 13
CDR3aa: ASSQDYGRAYGYT

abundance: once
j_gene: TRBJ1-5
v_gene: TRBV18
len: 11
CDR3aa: ASSPGGGQPQH

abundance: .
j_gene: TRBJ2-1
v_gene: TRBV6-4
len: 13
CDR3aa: ASSVRQGAGNEQF

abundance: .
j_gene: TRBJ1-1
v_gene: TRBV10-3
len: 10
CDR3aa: AIMGLNTEAF

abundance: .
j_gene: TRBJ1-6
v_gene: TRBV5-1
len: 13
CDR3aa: ASSLDRGAYSPLH

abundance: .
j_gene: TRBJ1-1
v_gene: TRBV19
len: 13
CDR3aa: ASSTSRQGAPEAF

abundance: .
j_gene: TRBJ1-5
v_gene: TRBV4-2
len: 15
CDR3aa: ASSQDWAGGREQPQH

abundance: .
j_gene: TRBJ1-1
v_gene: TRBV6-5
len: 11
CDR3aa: ASSPQGAEVAF

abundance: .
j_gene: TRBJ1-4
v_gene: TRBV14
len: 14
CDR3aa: ASSPGGTAIGEKLF

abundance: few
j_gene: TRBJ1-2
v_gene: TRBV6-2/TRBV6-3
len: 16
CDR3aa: ASSIISGTGGTNYGYT

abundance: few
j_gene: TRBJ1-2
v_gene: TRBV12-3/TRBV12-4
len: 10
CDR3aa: ATRFPGSGYT

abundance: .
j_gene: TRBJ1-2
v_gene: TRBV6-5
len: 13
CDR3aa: ASSYGDRVDYGYT

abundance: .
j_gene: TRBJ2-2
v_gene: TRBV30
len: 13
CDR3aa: AHIQTSGSAGELF

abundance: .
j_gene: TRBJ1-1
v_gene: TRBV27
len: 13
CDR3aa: ASKIRQGINTEAF

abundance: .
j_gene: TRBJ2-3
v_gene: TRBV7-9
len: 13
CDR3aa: ASSPPAGATDTQY

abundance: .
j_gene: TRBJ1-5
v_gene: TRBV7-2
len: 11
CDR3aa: ASREAVNQPQH

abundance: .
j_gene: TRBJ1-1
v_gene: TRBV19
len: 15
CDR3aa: ASRFNRETGLDTEAF

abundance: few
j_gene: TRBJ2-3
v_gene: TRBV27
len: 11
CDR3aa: ASRSGMTDTQY

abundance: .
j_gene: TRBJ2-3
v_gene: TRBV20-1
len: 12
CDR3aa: SASGGGSFGTQY

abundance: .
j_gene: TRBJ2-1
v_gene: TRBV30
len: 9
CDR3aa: ARDRENEQF

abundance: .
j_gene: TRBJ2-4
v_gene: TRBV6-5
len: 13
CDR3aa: ASRRQGEAKNIQY

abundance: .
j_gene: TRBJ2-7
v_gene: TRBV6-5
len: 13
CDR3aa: ASSYSASGRYEQY

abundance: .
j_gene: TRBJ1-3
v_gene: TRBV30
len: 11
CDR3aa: AWTGTGRDTIY

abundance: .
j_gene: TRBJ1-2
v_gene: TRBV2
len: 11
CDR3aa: ASSRDSSNGYT

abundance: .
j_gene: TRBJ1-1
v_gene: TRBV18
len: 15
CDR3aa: ASSPLGTGGPNTEAF

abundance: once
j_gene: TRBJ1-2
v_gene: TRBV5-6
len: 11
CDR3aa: ASSDWAGGLHT

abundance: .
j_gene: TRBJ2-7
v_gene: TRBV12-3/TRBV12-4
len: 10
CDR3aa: ASSLQAYEQY

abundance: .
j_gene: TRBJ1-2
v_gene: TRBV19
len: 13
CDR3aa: ASTADSGFRYGYT

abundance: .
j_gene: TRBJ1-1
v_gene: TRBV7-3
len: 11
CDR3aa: ASSLGGSTEAF

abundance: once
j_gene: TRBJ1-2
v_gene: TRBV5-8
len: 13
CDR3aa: ASSLLGGVDYGYT

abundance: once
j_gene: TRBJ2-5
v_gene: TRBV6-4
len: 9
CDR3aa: AIRPGQPGY

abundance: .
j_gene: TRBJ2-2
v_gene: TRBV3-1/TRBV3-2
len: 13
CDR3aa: ASSLGTGGAGELF

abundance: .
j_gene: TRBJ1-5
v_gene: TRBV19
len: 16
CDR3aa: ASSHRPEWTGSGQPQH

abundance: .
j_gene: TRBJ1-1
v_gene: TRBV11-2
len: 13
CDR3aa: ASSERGLGNTEAF